This T cell receptor beta chain was retrieved from a study of beta chain features in type 1 diabetes. For the study at large: Taken together, all samples contributed 107,917,701 examined sorted cells. General study results and limits: TCRB repertoires of naive, central memory and Treg cells appeared more similar among patients than among healthy donors. Among all four CD4+ subsets, Type 1 diabetes patients had TCRB CDR3s that were moderately but significantly shorter.

Sorting based on CD45RO/CCR7/CD25/CD127/CD95/CD27 separated CD4+ naive, central memory, regulatory and stem cell-like memory cells. Germline loops: CDR1 SGHTS, CDR2 YDEGEE. Trimming removed 4 bases from V and 2 bases from J, with 6 bases in between. The CDR3 totals 12 residues. A note on this clone: Its antigen is not known.

Isolated RNA was reverse transcribed in full, so expressed TCRB transcripts were sequenced. Libraries were prepared by immunoSEQ multiplex PCR; TCRdb keeps only in-frame clonotypes and omits some of them. The table includes 150,000 or so clones, about 8.1% detected once. Input material: central memory CD4+ T cells from blood. The clonotype originates from a woman aged 18-29 years with type 1 diabetes. The V and J genes are TRBV5-8 and TRBJ2-5, with D maybe TRBD1 (5 bases). In DNA, the CDR3 is TGTGCCAGCAGCCGACAGCAAGAGACCCAGTACTTC. Translated: CASSRQQETQYF.